This TCR beta chain came from a study of T cell responses to AZD1222 COVID-19 vaccine. For this clone: Its target is not known.

Broader study findings: Sampling that yielded the repertoires occurred only after the peak T cell response.

TCRdb's copy holds only in-frame clones and misses some; the assay was immunoSEQ multiplex PCR. This sample has 100,000 to 150,000 clones, with 88% found just once. Sequences were derived from peripheral blood, sampled on day 0 of AZD1222 vaccination. This TCR came from an adult in good health.

CDR3 in DNA: TGTGCCAGCAGTTCCGGCCGGGGGGGCGCTTACTCTTATGGCTACACCTTC. Its protein is CASSSGRGGAYSYGYTF. The chain employs TRBV5-6 and TRBJ1-2; weak D call: TRBD1 (6 bases). The CDR3 is 17 residues long. The germline V gene has CDR1 SGHDT and CDR2 YYEEEE. V was pared by 5 bases and J by 5 bases, with 25 bases between.